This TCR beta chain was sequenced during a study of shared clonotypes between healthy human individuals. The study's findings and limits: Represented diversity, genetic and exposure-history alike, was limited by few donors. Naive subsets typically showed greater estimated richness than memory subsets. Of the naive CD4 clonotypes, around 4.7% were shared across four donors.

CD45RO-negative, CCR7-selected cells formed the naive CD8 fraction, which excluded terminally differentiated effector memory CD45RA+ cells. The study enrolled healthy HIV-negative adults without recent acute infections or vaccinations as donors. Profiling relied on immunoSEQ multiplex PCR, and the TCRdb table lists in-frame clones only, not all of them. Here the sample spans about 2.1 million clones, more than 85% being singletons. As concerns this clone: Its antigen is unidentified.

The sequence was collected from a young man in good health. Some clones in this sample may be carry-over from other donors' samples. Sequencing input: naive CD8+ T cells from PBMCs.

CDR3 nucleotide sequence: TGCGCCAGCAGCCAAGAAGGAGAAGGTGGCTACGAGCAGTACTTC. It translates to CASSQEGEGGYEQYF. The chain couples TRBV4-3 to TRBJ2-7; no clear D gene. The CDR3 sequence is 15 residues long. Germline CDR1 LGHNA, CDR2 YSLEER. The V gene lost 0 bases and the J gene lost 3 bases, with 12 bases spanning the gap.